This is a list of T cell receptor beta chains from one sample in a study of T and B cells in COVID-19 patients. Each CDR3 protein is one row after TCRdb ran MiXCR on the multiplex PCR reads. The sample consists of a few thousand distinct CDR3 sequences, nearly 20% of them appearing once. Sequencing used blood. These receptors were taken from a human donor who had recovered from COVID-19. CDR3s include the opening cysteine and the closing phenylalanine or tryptophan. D genes are given only for firm matches. Clone sizes are given selectively: once, few, many, or a class where the clone is expanded.

clone_size j_call v_call d_call cdr3_nt cdr3_aa
many TRBJ2-7 TRBV20-1 TRBD1 TGCAGTGCTCAGGGGGCAGGGTACGACGAGCAGTACTTC CSAQGAGYDEQYF
few TRBJ2-7 TRBV7-2 - TGTGCCAGCAGCTTAGCGGTGGGGAACTACGAGCAGTACTTC CASSLAVGNYEQYF
large TRBJ2-2 TRBV19 TRBD1 TGTGCCAGTAGTCGCCGGGACAGGGGTACCGGGGAGCTGTTTTTT CASSRRDRGTGELFF
- TRBJ2-1 TRBV7-3 TRBD2 TGTGCCAGCAGCTTGAGTAGCGGGTTCAATGAGCAGTTCTTC CASSLSSGFNEQFF
medium-sized TRBJ2-7 TRBV6-1 TRBD1 TGTGCCAGCAGTGAGGAGGGGACAGGGCCATCCTACGAGCAGTACTTC CASSEEGTGPSYEQYF
many TRBJ2-1 TRBV7-2 TRBD1 TGTGCCAGCAGCGAAGACAGGGGGAATGAGCAGTTCTTC CASSEDRGNEQFF
many TRBJ2-2 TRBV24-1 TRBD1 TGTGCCACCAGTGATTTGAAGGACAGGGCGAACACCGGGGAGCTGTTTTTT CATSDLKDRANTGELFF
medium-sized TRBJ1-4 TRBV12-3/TRBV12-4 - TGTGCCAGCAGTTTTCGGTATGAAAAACTGTTTTTT CASSFRYEKLFF
- TRBJ1-5 TRBV27 - TGTGCCAGCAGTTTTGCTGGAGCCTTTAATCAGCCCCAGCATTTT CASSFAGAFNQPQHF
- TRBJ1-2 TRBV19 TRBD1 TGTGCCAGTAGTCGCCGGGACAGGGACTATGGCTACACCTTC CASSRRDRDYGYTF
many TRBJ1-4 TRBV7-9 - TGTGCCAGCAGCTTAGGTTTGGCAGAGGAAAAACTGTTTTTT CASSLGLAEEKLFF
- TRBJ2-5 TRBV27 TRBD1 TGTGCCAGCACAGGGACAGGGAAAAGAGCCCAGTACTTC CASTGTGKRAQYF
many TRBJ1-5 TRBV30 - TGTGCCTGGAGTGTCGGGTCACATAGCAATCAGCCCCAGCATTTT CAWSVGSHSNQPQHF
- TRBJ2-1 TRBV20-1 TRBD2 TGCAGTGCTAGATTATGGCGGGGGGGCTATGAGCAGTTCTTC CSARLWRGGYEQFF
medium-sized TRBJ2-2 TRBV6-4 TRBD2 TGTGCCAGCAGAGCGGGGGGCAACACCGGGGAGCTGTTTTTT CASRAGGNTGELFF
- TRBJ2-3 TRBV12-3/TRBV12-4 TRBD2 TGTGCCAGCAGTCCTGGGGGGGGCACAGATACGCAGTATTTT CASSPGGGTDTQYF
many TRBJ2-7 TRBV5-6 - TGTGCCAGCAGCGGAGAACAGGTATGGGGATACGAGCAGTACTTC CASSGEQVWGYEQYF
few TRBJ2-7 TRBV20-1 - TGCAGTGCTAGAGATCCCCGCCGGTACGAGCAGTACTTC CSARDPRRYEQYF
medium-sized TRBJ2-5 TRBV30 - TGTGCCTGGGCGGTGGGGGAGACCCAGTACTTC CAWAVGETQYF
medium-sized TRBJ2-1 TRBV6-1 TRBD1 TGTGCCAGCAGGACCGGGACAGCCTCCTACAATGAGCAGTTCTTC CASRTGTASYNEQFF
medium-sized TRBJ2-1 TRBV6-4 - TGTGCCAGCTCCCGTACAGCGGAAAACAATGAGCAGTTCTTC CASSRTAENNEQFF
- TRBJ1-2 TRBV12-5 - TGTGCTAGTGGTCCTCCCTTACAGGGCTCCTATGGCTACACCTTC CASGPPLQGSYGYTF
- TRBJ2-4 TRBV7-2 TRBD1 TGTGCCAACAGCTTCAGGACAGGGGGAAACATTCAGTACTTC CANSFRTGGNIQYF
large TRBJ2-2 TRBV27 TRBD1 TGTGCCAGCAGTGCCGGGACAGGCGCGAACACCGGGGAGCTGTTTTTT CASSAGTGANTGELFF
large TRBJ2-7 TRBV29-1 - TGCAGCGCCGAGGGCTCCTACGAGCAGTACTTC CSAEGSYEQYF
- TRBJ1-6 TRBV11-3 - TGTGCCAGCAGCGCCAGGGGTTGGAACTATTCACCCCTCCACTTT CASSARGWNYSPLHF
few TRBJ2-1 TRBV5-1 - TGCGCCAGCGGGGTCAGGGCCAGGGAAAATGAGCAGTTCTTC CASGVRARENEQFF
medium-sized TRBJ2-3 TRBV5-6 - TGTGCCAGCAGCTTGCGGGCTAAGAACATGGATACGCAGTATTTT CASSLRAKNMDTQYF
medium-sized TRBJ2-3 TRBV6-5 - TGTGCCAGCAGTTACTCGTGGGGTACGGGCACAGATACGCAGTATTTT CASSYSWGTGTDTQYF
- TRBJ2-7 TRBV2 - TGTGCCAGCAGTGAATATTACGAGCAGTACTTC CASSEYYEQYF
medium-sized TRBJ2-5 TRBV6-2/TRBV6-3 - TGTGCCAGCAGTTTGGAGGTCACGTACCAAGAGACCCAGTACTTC CASSLEVTYQETQYF
- TRBJ2-5 TRBV29-1 TRBD1 TGCAGCGTGTTGAGGGACAGGGGACAAGAGACCCAGTACTTC CSVLRDRGQETQYF
many TRBJ1-1 TRBV18 - TGTGCCAGCTCACTGGGCGTGGCTGAAGCTTTCTTT CASSLGVAEAFF
- TRBJ1-6 TRBV5-1 - TGCGCCAGCAGCTTGGGGCCCCTCGAGGATTCACCCCTCCACTTT CASSLGPLEDSPLHF
medium-sized TRBJ2-7 TRBV7-9 TRBD2 TGTGCCAGCAGCCCACCGACTAGCGACAGCTCCTACGAGCAGTACTTC CASSPPTSDSSYEQYF
- TRBJ1-2 TRBV27 TRBD1 TGTGCCAGCAGTTCCAGAGGGACAGGGGAGGAGGATGGCTACACCTTC CASSSRGTGEEDGYTF
medium-sized TRBJ2-1 TRBV18 - TGTGCCAGCGAAGAAAGCTCCTACAATGAGCAGTTCTTC CASEESSYNEQFF
- TRBJ2-7 TRBV10-3 - TGTGCCATCAGTGGAGGCAGGTCCCCCTACGAGCAGTACTTC CAISGGRSPYEQYF
medium-sized TRBJ2-3 TRBV27 TRBD1 TGTGCCAGCAGTTTCCCCAGGGGGGATACGCAGTATTTT CASSFPRGDTQYF
- TRBJ2-3 TRBV12-3/TRBV12-4 - TGTGCCAGCAGTAACCCCGGTGGAGATACGCAGTATTTT CASSNPGGDTQYF
- TRBJ2-5 TRBV6-1 - TGTGCCAGCAGTGAAGTGGGGGCCAAAGAGACCCAGTACTTC CASSEVGAKETQYF
- TRBJ2-1 TRBV29-1 TRBD2 TGCAGCGTCGAAGAGACTAGCGGGAGCTATGAGCAGTTCTTC CSVEETSGSYEQFF
few TRBJ1-5 TRBV6-2/TRBV6-3 - TGTGCCAGCAGTTACGCGCCAGGCAATCAGCCCCAGCATTTT CASSYAPGNQPQHF
- TRBJ2-5 TRBV29-1 - TGCAGCGTTGACGGGGGCTCGGAGACCCAGTACTTC CSVDGGSETQYF
- TRBJ2-1 TRBV7-3 TRBD2 TGTGCCAGCAGCTTAAATAGCGGGAGCTCCTACAATGAGCAGTTCTTC CASSLNSGSSYNEQFF
many TRBJ1-2 TRBV14 - TGTGCCAGCAGCCAAGATCAGGGATATGGCTACACCTTC CASSQDQGYGYTF
- TRBJ2-2 TRBV20-1 TRBD2 TGCAGTGCTATTACACCAAAGGGACTAGCGAACACCGGGGAGCTGTTTTTT CSAITPKGLANTGELFF